Listed here are 31 T cell receptor beta chains from one sample, sequenced in a study of immune evolution from preneoplasia to lung adenocarcinoma. Libraries were prepared by immunoSEQ multiplex PCR; TCRdb keeps only in-frame clonotypes and omits some of them. The table shows approximately 5,000 clones, with roughly 79% occurring only once. The specimen was FFPE minimally invasive lung adenocarcinoma tissue. The source of these receptors is a person aged 55-80 years with lung adenocarcinoma.

This CDR3 reads CASSAIGTAYGYTF. The CDR3 DNA sequence: TGTGCCAGCAGTGCAATCGGGACAGCATATGGCTACACCTTC. The chain carries TRBV6-5 and TRBJ1-2; 7 nucleotides agree with TRBD1. The V segment lost 5 bases and the J segment 5 bases; nucleotides outside the gene matches: 8. The V gene's germline CDR1 is MNHEY and CDR2 SVGAGI. The length of the CDR3 is 14 residues.

The chain is built from TRBV9 and TRBJ2-7; 10 nucleotides line up with TRBD2. The CDR3 has 15 amino acids. V shed 4 bases and J 2 bases; nucleotides not matched to a gene: 6. Germline V lookup: CDR1 SGDLS, CDR2 YYNGEE. CDR3 region: CASSPVGTSAYEQYF. The CDR3 DNA follows: TGTGCCAGCAGCCCGGTAGGGACTAGCGCCTACGAGCAGTACTTC. Full variable domain (missing parts from reference TRBV9 and TRBJ2-7): DSGVTQTPKHLITATGQRVTLRCSPRSGDLSVYWYQQSLDQGLQFLIQYYNGEERAKGNILERFSAQQFPDLHSELNLSSLELGDSALYFCASSPVGTSAYEQYFGPGTRLTVT.

The genes are TRBV19 and TRBJ1-1; TRBD1 might be the D (5 bases). V lost 2 bases to trimming and J lost 11 bases, with 12 bases between them. Germline assignment: CDR1 LNHDA and CDR2 SQIVND (reference sequence). The CDR3 spans 12 residues. CDR3 nucleotides: TGTGCCAGTAGTATATGGGGCCGGCTGGCTTTCTTT. Protein sequence: CASSIWGRLAFF.

V usage is TRBV7-7 and J usage is TRBJ2-7; no definite D call. The CDR3 is made up of 14 amino acids. V lost 4 bases, J lost 0 bases, and 10 bases lay in between. The germline V gene has CDR1 SSHAT and CDR2 FNYEAQ (reference sequence). In nucleotides, the CDR3 is TGTGCCAGCAGCTGGACCCTTAGCTCCTACGAGCAGTACTTC. Its translation: CASSWTLSSYEQYF.

This clone has just a few counts. The V gene is TRBV7-8, the J gene TRBJ2-7, with TRBD1 matching over 11 bases. Germline assignment: CDR1 SGHVS and CDR2 FQNEAQ. The CDR3 extends over 18 amino acids. The V segment lost 4 bases and the J segment 3 bases; nucleotides outside the gene matches: 14. The CDR3 loop is CASSWAGAWDRGFYEQYF. In DNA, the CDR3 is TGTGCCAGCAGCTGGGCTGGAGCGTGGGACAGGGGGTTCTACGAGCAGTACTTC.

This clone showed up just a few times. The gene calls are TRBV7-9 and TRBJ1-2; weak D call: TRBD1 (6 bases). Trimming left V 5 bases short and J 6 bases short, with 13 bases between. CDR3 length equals 13 residues. Germline-derived CDR1 and CDR2 are SEHNR and FQNEAQ (reference sequence). CDR3 region: CASSLGQKNGYTF. The CDR3 bases are TGTGCCAGCAGCCTAGGACAGAAGAATGGCTACACCTTC.

This clone occurred once. The CDR3 nucleotides are TGCAGCGTTGTGGGTTGGGGGGCTGCGAACACTGAAGCTTTCTTT. It encodes CSVVGWGAANTEAFF. The chain carries TRBV29-1 and TRBJ1-1; D is perhaps TRBD1 (6 bases). Deletions cut 4 bases from V and 1 base from J, with 16 bases between. The CDR3 length is 15 residues. The germline CDR1 and CDR2 sequences are SQVTM and ANQGSEA.

CDR3 in amino acids: CATSRAAGVQFF. The CDR3 coding sequence is TGTGCCACCAGCAGAGCGGCGGGGGTGCAGTTCTTC. The chain carries TRBV15 and TRBJ2-1; TRBD2 agrees at 7 bases. Germline CDR1 and CDR2: LNHNV and YYDKDF (reference sequence). V gave up 1 base and J gave up 12 bases; unmatched junction bases: 3. The CDR3 loop spans 12 amino acids.

The V gene is TRBV7-3, the J gene TRBJ2-2, with 10 positions matching TRBD1. Germline V gene lookup returns CDR1 SGHTA and CDR2 FQGTGA. V was pared by 6 bases and J by 6 bases, with 4 bases of the junction left unmatched. The CDR3 sequence is 14 residues long. The CDR3 nucleotides read TGTGCCAGCAGATCAGGACAGGGGGCCGGGGAGCTGTTTTTT. Protein sequence: CASRSGQGAGELFF.

Only one count was recorded for this clone. The rearrangement links TRBV10-3 to TRBJ2-3, with 7 positions matching TRBD2. Germline V gives CDR1 ENHRY, CDR2 SYGVKD. The trim removed 5 bases at V and 4 bases at J, leaving 12 bases unmatched. This CDR3 contains 16 residues. The CDR3 region has the DNA TGTGCCATCAGTATGGGGGGAGCTAGCGGCGCAGATACGCAGTATTTT. Translated: CAISMGGASGADTQYF.

For the CDR3, the DNA is TGCAGCGTTGAAGGGACTAGCACAGTCACAGATACGCAGTATTTT. Protein sequence: CSVEGTSTVTDTQYF. The rearrangement joins TRBV29-1 to TRBJ2-3, with 8 nucleotides matching TRBD2. Germline V gene lookup returns CDR1 SQVTM and CDR2 ANQGSEA. Trimming cost V 1 base and J 2 bases; bases outside gene matches: 5. This CDR3 is built from 15 residues.

This chain joins TRBV28 and TRBJ1-2; TRBD1 is a possible D gene (6 bases). Trimming removed 7 bases from V and 6 bases from J, with 12 bases in between. The CDR3 totals 12 residues. From germline, CDR1 is MDHEN and CDR2 SYDVKM. The CDR3 loop is CASIQGQNGYTF. For the CDR3, the DNA is TGTGCCAGCATCCAGGGGCAGAATGGCTACACCTTC.

The chain links TRBV28 to TRBJ1-4; D gene uncertain. Germline V lookup: CDR1 MDHEN, CDR2 SYDVKM. This CDR3 has 15 residues. Trimming took off 0 bases at V and 8 bases at J, with 13 bases between the two ends. The CDR3 DNA follows: TGTGCCAGCAGTTTATGGCAGGCGGGCCCAGAAAAACTGTTTTTT. Amino acid sequence: CASSLWQAGPEKLFF.

This clone was detected only once. The genes are TRBV30 and TRBJ2-7; 8 bases agree with TRBD1. V was clipped by 5 bases and J by 6 bases; unmatched bases: 9. This CDR3 comprises 13 residues. CDR1 and CDR2 (germline): GTSNPN, SVGIG (reference sequence). The CDR3 spells CAWQPNRGSEQYF. CDR3 nucleotides: TGTGCCTGGCAACCGAACAGGGGGAGCGAGCAGTACTTC.

The rearrangement joins TRBV29-1 to TRBJ2-1, with TRBD2 matching over 7 bases. CDR3 size: 15 residues. The ends lost 6 bases at V and 6 bases at J; junction bases unmatched: 14. Germline CDR1 SQVTM, CDR2 ANQGSEA. The CDR3 reads CSVGAAGPGTNEQFF. The CDR3 nucleotides are TGCAGCGTGGGCGCAGCGGGGCCGGGGACCAATGAGCAGTTCTTC.

The chain has TRBV7-2 and TRBJ2-2; TRBD2 might be the D (5 bases). CDR1 SGHTA and CDR2 FQGNSA come from the germline V gene. The V end lost 5 bases, the J end lost 6 bases, and 16 bases lay between the germline ends. The CDR3 length is 15 residues. DNA of the CDR3: TGTGCCAGCAGCCCCCGTAGCGATCAGTCCGGGGAGCTGTTTTTT. Translated, it gives CASSPRSDQSGELFF. Full variable domain (missing parts from reference TRBV7-2 and TRBJ2-2): GAGVSQSPSNKVTEKGKDVELRCDPISGHTALYWYRQSLGQGLEFLIYFQGNSAPDKSGLPSDRFSAERTGGSVSTLTIQRTQQEDSAVYLCASSPRSDQSGELFFGEGSRLTVL.

The rearrangement joins TRBV5-4 to TRBJ2-7; 10 bases line up with TRBD2. The CDR3 loop spans 14 amino acids. V shed 4 bases and J 4 bases; nucleotides not matched to a gene: 5. Per germline, CDR1 SGHNT and CDR2 YYREEE (reference sequence). CDR3 sequence (DNA): TGTGCCAGCAGCCGCCGTAGCGGGAGGTACGAGCAGTACTTC. This encodes CASSRRSGRYEQYF.

V gene TRBV12-5 combines with J gene TRBJ2-1, with D perhaps assigned TRBD1 or TRBD2 (6 bases each). The CDR3 is made up of 14 amino acids. Germline lookup yields CDR1 LGHNT and CDR2 FRNRAP. The germline V and J ends were trimmed by 6 bases and 6 bases, with 15 bases remaining between them. The CDR3 spells CASGWGAGANEQFF. The CDR3 region has the DNA TGTGCTAGTGGATGGGGGGCTGGGGCCAATGAGCAGTTCTTC.

The CDR3 nucleotides read TGTGCCAGCAGTTCTCCCGGGCCTAGCGGGAGGATCTACGAGCAGTACTTC. Translation: CASSSPGPSGRIYEQYF. The rearrangement links TRBV27 to TRBJ2-7; 11 bases map to TRBD2. J gave up 3 bases and V 4 bases, and 11 bases lay outside the gene matches. The CDR3 loop spans 17 amino acids. Germline V lookup: CDR1 MNHEY, CDR2 SMNVEV (reference sequence).

This sequence joins TRBV29-1 and TRBJ1-1; 7 bases map to TRBD1. The CDR3 runs 16 residues. Trimming cost V 7 bases and J 1 base; bases outside gene matches: 15. Germline V CDR1 and CDR2: SQVTM, ANQGSEA. The CDR3 nucleotides are TGCAGCGATGACACAGGGGTGAATGGATGGAACACTGAAGCTTTCTTT. Translating it yields CSDDTGVNGWNTEAFF.

The rearrangement joins TRBV9 to TRBJ2-7; 13 bases match TRBD2. V gave up 0 bases and J gave up 3 bases; unmatched junction bases: 3. Germline lookup yields CDR1 SGDLS and CDR2 YYNGEE. CDR3 length: 16 amino acids. The CDR3 DNA is TGTGCCAGCAGCGTAGGGACTAGCGGGAGTGTCTACGAGCAGTACTTC. Its translation: CASSVGTSGSVYEQYF.

The V and J genes are TRBV27 and TRBJ1-1, with a weak D call TRBD1 (6 bases). The V end lost 3 bases, the J end lost 1 base, and 9 bases lay between the germline ends. The CDR3 has 14 amino acids. The germline CDR1 and CDR2 sequences are MNHEY and SMNVEV (reference sequence). The CDR3 reads CASSLTGPNTEAFF. The CDR3 DNA sequence: TGTGCCAGCAGTTTGACAGGCCCGAACACTGAAGCTTTCTTT.

The rearrangement links TRBV19 to TRBJ2-5, with D possibly being TRBD1 (6 bases). Germline CDR1 is LNHDA and CDR2 is SQIVND (reference sequence). Trimming removed 4 bases at V and 5 bases at J, with 14 bases between. The CDR3 is 14 amino acids. The CDR3 DNA sequence: TGTGCCAGTAGTAATACAGGGTTTTGGGAGACCCAGTACTTC. Its translation: CASSNTGFWETQYF.

This chain links TRBV5-6 with TRBJ2-3; 10 nucleotides line up with TRBD2. Germline assignment: CDR1 SGHDT and CDR2 YYEEEE. Trimming took 0 bases from V and 6 from J; bases not matched to a gene: 4. CDR3 length equals 15 residues. The DNA of the CDR3 is TGTGCCAGCAGCTTGGTGGCTAGCGGGAGTGATACGCAGTATTTT. Amino acid sequence: CASSLVASGSDTQYF.

The gene calls are TRBV27 and TRBJ2-5; 7 nucleotides align to TRBD2. The V gene end was trimmed by 5 bases and the J gene end by 14 bases; junction bases not matched to a gene: 17. The CDR3 sequence is 14 residues long. Germline V gene data show CDR1 as MNHEY and CDR2 as SMNVEV (reference sequence). The CDR3 DNA follows: TGTGCCAGCAGTCGCAATCCACTAGCGAACGAGCCATACTTC. This gives the protein CASSRNPLANEPYF.

The chain joins TRBV4-3 to TRBJ1-1, with D tentatively TRBD1 (5 bases). The germline V gene encodes CDR1 LGHNA and CDR2 YSLEER. V was clipped by 0 bases and J by 1 base, with 9 bases between them. CDR3 length: 15 residues. Here the CDR3 DNA reads TGCGCCAGCAGCCAAGACAGGGCGGCGAACACTGAAGCTTTCTTT. Protein: CASSQDRAANTEAFF.

V and J are TRBV5-6 and TRBJ1-1, with D possibly being TRBD1 (5 bases). The CDR3 is made up of 15 amino acids. Germline CDR1 and CDR2: SGHDT and YYEEEE. Trimming removed 1 base at V and 2 bases at J, with 12 bases between. CDR3 amino acids: CASSLTFGGNTEAFF. CDR3 DNA: TGTGCCAGCAGCTTGACTTTTGGGGGTAACACTGAAGCTTTCTTT.

The genes are TRBV6-1 and TRBJ2-7; 11 bases line up with TRBD1. V shed 6 bases, J shed 4 bases, and the junction held 5 bases outside the gene matches. Germline V gene data show CDR1 as MNHNS and CDR2 as SASEGT. The CDR3 runs to 14 residues. The CDR3 protein is CASSRDRGGYEQYF. The CDR3, as DNA: TGTGCCAGCAGCCGGGACAGGGGGGGGTACGAGCAGTACTTC.

The chain has TRBV11-3 and TRBJ2-1, with D hard to call. CDR1 and CDR2 (germline): SGHNT, YENEEA. The CDR3 consists of 12 residues. Trimming removed 1 base at V and 9 bases at J, with 7 bases between. In DNA form, the CDR3 reads TGTGCCAGCAGCTTAGCGGGTGGTGAGCAGTTCTTC. It translates to CASSLAGGEQFF.

The chain uses TRBV19 and TRBJ2-7; TRBD1 aligns across 7 bases. With 5 bases clipped from V and 7 bases from J, the junction kept 8 bases outside the gene matches. Germline loops: CDR1 LNHDA, CDR2 SQIVND (reference sequence). The CDR3 covers 13 residues. The DNA for the CDR3 is TGTGCCAGTAGTGAAGGGGGCGAAAGGGAGCAGTACTTC. Translated, it gives CASSEGGEREQYF.

As concerns this clone: Other DNA variants within this sample encode the same CDR3. The rearrangement uses TRBV15 and TRBJ2-1; D is perhaps TRBD1 or TRBD2 (5 bases each). From germline, CDR1 is LNHNV and CDR2 YYDKDF (reference sequence). V shed 0 bases and J shed 5 bases, with 8 bases lying between them. The CDR3 is made up of 14 amino acids. CDR3 DNA: TGTGCCACCAGCAGAGATGGGGGAAACAATGAGCAGTTCTTC. This encodes CATSRDGGNNEQFF.